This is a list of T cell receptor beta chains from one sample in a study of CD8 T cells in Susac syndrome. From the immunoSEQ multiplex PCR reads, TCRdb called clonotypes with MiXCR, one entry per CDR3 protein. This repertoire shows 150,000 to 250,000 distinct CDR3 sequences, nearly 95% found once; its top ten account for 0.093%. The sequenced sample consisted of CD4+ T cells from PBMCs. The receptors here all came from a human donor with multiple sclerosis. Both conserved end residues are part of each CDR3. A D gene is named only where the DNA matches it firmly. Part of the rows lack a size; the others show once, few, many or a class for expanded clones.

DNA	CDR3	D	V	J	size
TGTGCCACCCGCGAACAGGGGAGGCTCTATGGCTACACCTTC	CATREQGRLYGYTF	TRBD1	TRBV15	TRBJ1-2	-
TGTGCCAGCAGGGAGAGGACAGGGGCCCCGTACGAGCAGTACTTC	CASRERTGAPYEQYF	TRBD1	TRBV2	TRBJ2-7	-
TGCAGCGTTGAACGGGGGCAAGGAAACACCATATATTTT	CSVERGQGNTIYF	-	TRBV29-1	TRBJ1-3	-
TGTGCCAGCAGGGGAGGGCCAAGCGAGCAGTACTTC	CASRGGPSEQYF	TRBD2	TRBV7-2	TRBJ2-7	-
TGCAGTGCTGCCGGGACAGGGTCTGTGAACACTGAAGCTTTCTTT	CSAAGTGSVNTEAFF	TRBD1	TRBV20-1	TRBJ1-1	-
TGTGCCAGCAGCCGCTCCGGGACAACCTCCTACGAGCAGTACTTC	CASSRSGTTSYEQYF	-	TRBV3-1	TRBJ2-7	-
TGTGCCAGCAGCTCCGGGGGGCCCAACGTGCAGTACTTC	CASSSGGPNVQYF	-	TRBV9	TRBJ2-7	-
TGTGCCAGCAGCCACTCCACCGCGCGGACGGAGTCCTACGAGCAGTACTTC	CASSHSTARTESYEQYF	-	TRBV3-1	TRBJ2-7	-
TGTGCCAGTGCCAGGGGGGAACGAAATCAGCCCCAGCATTTT	CASARGERNQPQHF	TRBD1	TRBV19	TRBJ1-5	-
TGTGCCAGCAGAAACAGGGGTGAGTCCTACAATGAGCAGTTCTTC	CASRNRGESYNEQFF	TRBD1	TRBV12-3/TRBV12-4	TRBJ2-1	-
TGTGCCAGCAGCCCGGGACGTAGCGGAGCTTTCTTT	CASSPGRSGAFF	-	TRBV14	TRBJ1-1	-
TGTGCCAGCAGCTTGTATTCCGAGCAGTACTTC	CASSLYSEQYF	-	TRBV5-6	TRBJ2-7	-
TGTGCCAGCACCATGGGGACATTTCACAATGAGCAGTTCTTC	CASTMGTFHNEQFF	-	TRBV7-9	TRBJ2-1	-
TGTGCCAGCAGTGGGTTACTAGCGGGAGGCAATGAGCAGTTCTTC	CASSGLLAGGNEQFF	TRBD2	TRBV2	TRBJ2-1	-
TGTGCCAGCAGCCCGCGACTAGCGGGCTACGAGCAGTACTTC	CASSPRLAGYEQYF	TRBD2	TRBV9	TRBJ2-7	once
TGTGCCAGCAGCGTAGTCTCACACTCTGGGGCCAACGTCCTGACTTTC	CASSVVSHSGANVLTF	-	TRBV9	TRBJ2-6	-
TGTGCCAGCAGGCTGAGTCGGTACACTGAAGCTTTCTTT	CASRLSRYTEAFF	-	TRBV27	TRBJ1-1	-
TGTGCCAGCAGTGATTCGGGGCTGATGGGAGAGTACTTC	CASSDSGLMGEYF	-	TRBV2	TRBJ2-7	-
TGCAGCGCCCAAGGTGCAGGGATCGAGCAGTACTTC	CSAQGAGIEQYF	-	TRBV29-1	TRBJ2-7	-
TGTGCCACCAGCACACAGGGGGCGAGGGCCACTGAAGCTTTCTTT	CATSTQGARATEAFF	TRBD1	TRBV15	TRBJ1-1	once
TGCGCCAGCAGTCAGAAGCGGGCGGTGCCAGGACCCCAGCATTTT	CASSQKRAVPGPQHF	-	TRBV23-1	TRBJ1-5	-
TGTGCCAGCAGGTTTAAAGGTTCCAGCACAGATACGCAGTATTTT	CASRFKGSSTDTQYF	-	TRBV7-9	TRBJ2-3	-
TGTGCCAGCAGATCGACAGGGGGCAGCTACAATGAGCAGTTCTTC	CASRSTGGSYNEQFF	TRBD1	TRBV5-4	TRBJ2-1	once
TGTGCCAGCAGCGACAGGGGTGGGAGAAACATTCAGTACTTC	CASSDRGGRNIQYF	TRBD1	TRBV11-2	TRBJ2-4	-
TGCAGTGCTAGAGATCGTAGGGGCACTGAAGCTTTCTTT	CSARDRRGTEAFF	-	TRBV20-1	TRBJ1-1	-
TGTGCCAGCAGTTTCCAGGGATCCACGCGCTATGGCTACACCTTC	CASSFQGSTRYGYTF	-	TRBV12-3/TRBV12-4	TRBJ1-2	-
TGCAGTGCCCCGAGCGCAGGCTCCTACGAGCAGTACTTC	CSAPSAGSYEQYF	-	TRBV20-1	TRBJ2-7	once
TGTGCCAGCAGCCGAGGTCCGACCTACGAGCAGTACTTC	CASSRGPTYEQYF	-	TRBV3-1	TRBJ2-7	-
TGCGCCAGCAGCCCCGACAGGGGTAGGAGCACTGAAGCTTTCTTT	CASSPDRGRSTEAFF	TRBD1	TRBV5-1	TRBJ1-1	-
TGCAGTGCCCAGTCCGGGACCAATTCCTACGAGCAGTACTTC	CSAQSGTNSYEQYF	-	TRBV20-1	TRBJ2-7	-
TGTGCCAGCAGCTTCACAGGGTTCTCTGGAAACACCATATATTTT	CASSFTGFSGNTIYF	-	TRBV9	TRBJ1-3	-
TGTGCCAGCACCCCGGACAGGGAGATGGGGGAGCTGTTTTTT	CASTPDREMGELFF	TRBD1	TRBV7-2	TRBJ2-2	-
TGTGCCAGCAGCCTGGGCTGGGGGGGTGAGCAGTTCTTC	CASSLGWGGEQFF	TRBD2	TRBV12-3/TRBV12-4	TRBJ2-1	-
TGTGCCAGCAGTTTTGCAGGGGGCCAGCCCCAGCATTTT	CASSFAGGQPQHF	TRBD1	TRBV12-3/TRBV12-4	TRBJ1-5	-
TGCAGCGCCGGGGACTACACCTTC	CSAGDYTF	-	TRBV29-1	TRBJ1-2	-
TGCAGTGCTAGCCATGGGACAGGGAGGCAAGAGACCCAGTACTTC	CSASHGTGRQETQYF	TRBD1	TRBV20-1	TRBJ2-5	few
TGTGCCAGCTCAACCTGGGCTCAGAACAATGAGCAGTTCTTC	CASSTWAQNNEQFF	-	TRBV18	TRBJ2-1	-
TGTGCCAGCAGCCAAGGAGGGAGGGGCTACAATGAGCAGTTCTTC	CASSQGGRGYNEQFF	TRBD2	TRBV3-1	TRBJ2-1	-